The next 28 T cell receptor beta chains were all read from a single sample in a study of control samples from healthy donors and cancer patients. Some clones are missing from TCRdb's copy, which holds only in-frame ones; the method was immunoSEQ multiplex PCR. This sample carries roughly 120,000 clones, roughly 92% of them seen once, and the ten largest clones take 6% to 8.5%. Material: blood. Receptors originate from a woman between 18 and 30 years old in good health.

This clone was seen just once. V gene TRBV28 combines with J gene TRBJ2-6; the D is unclear. The germline V gene has CDR1 MDHEN and CDR2 SYDVKM. The CDR3 is 15 amino acids. The V and J ends lost 7 bases and 1 base respectively, with 11 bases between them. As DNA, the CDR3 is TGTGCCAGCACCCCCGCTCAATCTGGGGCCAACGTCCTGACTTTC. Translated: CASTPAQSGANVLTF.

The chain employs TRBV28 and TRBJ1-5; no reliable D call. CDR1 is MDHEN, CDR2 SYDVKM, per germline. This CDR3 has 16 residues. Trimming removed 5 bases at V and 0 bases at J, with 14 bases between. The CDR3 nucleotides read TGTGCCAGCAGTCCTACCAAGGGTGGTAGCAATCAGCCCCAGCATTTT. It codes for CASSPTKGGSNQPQHF.

The chain couples TRBV11-2 to TRBJ1-2; 11 bases are shared with TRBD1. V shed 6 bases, J shed 4 bases, and the junction held 7 bases outside the gene matches. The germline V gene has CDR1 SGHAT and CDR2 FQNNGV. The CDR3 covers 15 residues. DNA of the CDR3: TGTGCCAGCAGACGCCCAGGGACAGGGGGCTATGGCTACACCTTC. Its protein is CASRRPGTGGYGYTF.

The genes are TRBV7-2 and TRBJ2-1, with TRBD2 matching 7 bases. This CDR3 is 16 amino acids long. The germline gives CDR1 SGHTA, CDR2 FQGNSA. The trim removed 3 bases at V and 4 bases at J, leaving 9 bases unmatched. The CDR3: CASSFRSSGSYNEQFF. As DNA, the CDR3 is TGTGCCAGCAGCTTTCGGAGTAGCGGGTCTTACAATGAGCAGTTCTTC.

V and J are TRBV28 and TRBJ2-7; the match to TRBD2 covers 9 bases. CDR1 is MDHEN, CDR2 SYDVKM, per germline. V trimming: 4 bases; J trimming: 0 bases; junction bases outside the gene matches: 10. This CDR3 has 17 residues. The CDR3 loop reads CASSSSRLADSSYEQYF. As DNA, the CDR3 is TGTGCCAGCAGTTCCTCTCGACTAGCGGATAGCTCCTACGAGCAGTACTTC.

J is TRBJ2-1 and V is TRBV14; D call uncertain. The CDR3 covers 13 residues. CDR1 SGHDN and CDR2 FVKESK come from the germline V gene. Between the trimmed V and J ends, which lost 2 bases and 4 bases, there was a span of 6 bases. CDR3 loop: CASSQQQYNEQFF. The CDR3 bases are TGTGCCAGCAGCCAACAACAGTACAATGAGCAGTTCTTC.

The chain links TRBV6-4 to TRBJ1-4; D gene unclear. The V gene lost 5 bases and the J gene lost 0 bases, with 13 bases spanning the gap. Germline CDR1 is MRHNA and CDR2 is SNTAGT. The CDR3 has 16 residues. The CDR3 loop reads CASSWVVGSTNEKLFF. CDR3 bases: TGTGCCAGCAGTTGGGTCGTGGGGTCAACTAATGAAAAACTGTTTTTT.

The CDR3 coding sequence is TGTGCCAGTACCCGGACCGACAGGTCAGCAAACACCGGGGAGCTGTTTTTT. Its translation is CASTRTDRSANTGELFF. The chain has TRBV19 and TRBJ2-2; D is possibly TRBD1 (6 bases). Trimming removed 7 bases from V and 2 bases from J, with 20 bases in between. Germline-derived CDR1 and CDR2 are LNHDA and SQIVND (reference sequence). CDR3 length equals 17 residues.

This chain links TRBV6-5 with TRBJ2-1, with 10 bases aligning to TRBD2. CDR3 length equals 15 residues. V lost 5 bases, J lost 2 bases, and 3 bases stayed unmatched. CDR1 MNHEY and CDR2 SVGAGI come from the germline V gene. CDR3 nucleotide sequence: TGTGCCAGCAGTACACTAGCGGGACCCTACAATGAGCAGTTCTTC. Amino acids: CASSTLAGPYNEQFF.

Comments on this clone: Distinct nucleotide sequences in the sample also encode this CDR3. The CDR3 protein is CASSFFLNTEAFF. CDR3 DNA sequence: TGTGCCAGCAGTTTTTTCTTGAACACTGAAGCTTTCTTT. The genes are TRBV12-3 or TRBV12-4 and TRBJ1-1; D is ambiguous. CDR3 size: 13 residues. Trimming removed 3 bases from V and 0 bases from J, with 5 bases in between.

This clone was seen only once. The chain has TRBV11-2 and TRBJ1-1; a possible D gene is TRBD1 (6 bases). Germline CDR1 SGHAT, CDR2 FQNNGV. V lost 3 bases and J lost 1, with 12 bases in between. The CDR3 has 15 residues. CDR3 sequence reads: CASSFKQGQNTEAFF. CDR3 in DNA: TGTGCCAGCAGCTTCAAACAGGGCCAGAACACTGAAGCTTTCTTT.

The rearrangement joins TRBV10-3 to TRBJ2-3; 10 nucleotides align to TRBD1. This CDR3 is 19 amino acids long. With 3 bases clipped from V and 4 bases from J, the junction kept 16 bases outside the gene matches. CDR1 and CDR2 (germline): ENHRY, SYGVKD. Written as DNA, the CDR3 is TGTGCCATCAGTGATAAGTTGGAATTGGGGGACAGGGGACCAGATACGCAGTATTTT. This gives the protein CAISDKLELGDRGPDTQYF.

The chain links TRBV7-8 to TRBJ1-4; 7 bases are a match to TRBD1. Trimming took 4 bases from V and 5 from J; bases not matched to a gene: 7. CDR1 and CDR2 (germline): SGHVS, FQNEAQ. CDR3 length: 15 amino acids. In nucleotides, the CDR3 is TGTGCCAGCAGCTCGACAGGGACCCCGAATGAAAAACTGTTTTTT. Translating it yields CASSSTGTPNEKLFF.

The chain combines TRBV5-4 with TRBJ2-2; D remains unclear. Between the trimmed V and J ends, which lost 4 bases and 4 bases, there was a span of 8 bases. CDR1 is SGHNT, CDR2 YYREEE, per germline (reference sequence). This CDR3 spans 13 amino acids. This chain's CDR3 is CASSLVSTGELFF. CDR3 bases: TGTGCCAGCAGCCTGGTTAGCACCGGGGAGCTGTTTTTT.

CDR3: CASSFWGGLAVQETQYF. The CDR3 bases are TGTGCCAGCAGCTTTTGGGGGGGACTAGCGGTACAAGAGACCCAGTACTTC. The chain employs TRBV5-8 and TRBJ2-5; TRBD2 matches at 11 bases. V shed 2 bases, J shed 2 bases, and the junction held 8 bases outside the gene matches. Germline CDR1 is SGHTS and CDR2 is YDEGEE. The CDR3 is 17 amino acids.

This clone was seen ten or more times. V usage is TRBV9 and J usage is TRBJ2-1; D not resolved. V was pared by 4 bases and J by 4 bases, with 15 bases between. Per germline, CDR1 SGDLS and CDR2 YYNGEE. CDR3 size: 15 residues. The chain's CDR3 is CASSSGSLGYNEQFF. In DNA, the CDR3 is TGTGCCAGCAGCAGTGGGTCCCTCGGGTACAATGAGCAGTTCTTC.

This rearrangement joins TRBV24-1 to TRBJ1-2; TRBD1 matches 8 bases. CDR1 is KGHDR, CDR2 SFDVKD, per germline. V dropped 4 bases and J dropped 2; count of bases not matched to a gene: 5. The CDR3 sequence is 15 residues long. CDR3 region: CATSDPGQGNYGYTF. The CDR3 DNA reads TGTGCCACCAGTGACCCCGGACAGGGAAACTATGGCTACACCTTC.

The CDR3 DNA is TGCGCCAGCTCAGACAGGGGGCCTTACAATGAGCAGTTCTTC. Its protein is CASSDRGPYNEQFF. This chain connects TRBV10-2 to TRBJ2-1; TRBD1 matches at 10 bases. The CDR3 spans 14 residues. V shed 8 bases and J 4 bases; nucleotides not matched to a gene: 5. Germline CDR1 WSHSY, CDR2 SAAADI.

This clone was observed a single time. The rearrangement links TRBV5-4 to TRBJ1-6, with TRBD1 matching over 8 bases. Trimming took 5 bases from V and 10 from J; bases not matched to a gene: 14. Germline assignment: CDR1 SGHNT and CDR2 YYREEE (reference sequence). This CDR3 has 16 residues. The CDR3 bases are TGTGCCAGCAGTTTAGGACAGGGCGTTATGCGCTCACCCCTCCACTTT. Translated, it gives CASSLGQGVMRSPLHF.

The V gene is TRBV28, the J gene TRBJ2-7; TRBD1 is a possible D gene (6 bases). CDR3 length: 14 amino acids. Germline V lookup: CDR1 MDHEN, CDR2 SYDVKM. Deletions cut 5 bases from V and 2 bases from J, with 13 bases between. CDR3: CASSRGQPPYEQYF. The CDR3 nucleotides are TGTGCCAGCAGTCGCGGACAGCCCCCCTACGAGCAGTACTTC.

The CDR3 protein is CASNSPNSGAVYEQYF. The CDR3 DNA reads TGTGCCAGCAATTCTCCTAACAGCGGGGCTGTCTACGAGCAGTACTTC. The rearrangement links TRBV21-1 to TRBJ2-7; the table's D call of TRBD2 was not tested on the DNA. TRBV21-1 is deemed a pseudogene. The CDR3 loop spans 16 amino acids.

This clone has more than one count but fewer than ten. This chain uses TRBV6-2 or TRBV6-3 with TRBJ1-5; no clear D. Germline-derived CDR1 and CDR2 are MNHEY and SVGEGT. Between the trimmed V and J ends, which lost 2 bases and 4 bases, there was a span of 9 bases. The CDR3 is 14 residues long. This chain's CDR3 is CASSYLTVNQPQHF. The CDR3, as DNA: TGTGCCAGCAGTTACCTCACCGTTAATCAGCCCCAGCATTTT.

This CDR3 reads CASSLAGGNQPQHF. CDR3 bases: TGCGCCAGCAGCTTGGCTGGTGGCAATCAGCCCCAGCATTTT. The chain is built from TRBV5-1 and TRBJ1-5; D remains ambiguous. Germline CDR1 SGHRS, CDR2 YFSETQ. Deletions cut 0 bases from V and 2 bases from J, with 6 bases between. The CDR3 covers 14 residues.

The chain uses TRBV28 and TRBJ2-7, with D maybe TRBD1 (6 bases). The CDR3 consists of 17 residues. Germline assignment: CDR1 MDHEN and CDR2 SYDVKM. Trimming stripped 1 base from V and 2 bases from J, with 18 bases between. The CDR3 protein is CASSLFRDTRYPYEQYF. The CDR3 DNA is TGTGCCAGCAGTTTATTTCGGGACACTCGTTACCCCTACGAGCAGTACTTC.

V gene TRBV28 combines with J gene TRBJ1-2; 10 bases are a match to TRBD1. With V trimmed by 4 bases and J by 4 bases, 12 bases remained unmatched. CDR3 length: 17 residues. The germline gives CDR1 MDHEN, CDR2 SYDVKM. The CDR3 DNA reads TGTGCCAGCAGTTGGACAGGGGGTATCTCAATAAGCTATGGCTACACCTTC. This encodes CASSWTGGISISYGYTF.

The rearrangement links TRBV6-2 or TRBV6-3 to TRBJ2-7; perhaps TRBD2 as D (5 bases). The CDR3 sequence is 12 residues long. V shed 3 bases and J shed 3 bases, with 6 bases lying between them. Germline assignment: CDR1 MNHEY and CDR2 SVGEGT. In DNA, the CDR3 is TGTGCCAGCAGTTATCGGGGCTACGAGCAGTACTTC. As protein: CASSYRGYEQYF.

This clone appeared a few times. The J gene is TRBJ1-4, the V gene TRBV28; 7 bases are shared with TRBD1. Germline V gene sequence: CDR1 MDHEN, CDR2 SYDVKM. The V gene end was trimmed by 4 bases and the J gene end by 7 bases; junction bases not matched to a gene: 9. The length of the CDR3 is 15 residues. The CDR3 nucleotides read TGTGCCAGCAGTTCTAGCGACAGGGCGGGTGAAAAACTGTTTTTT. Translation: CASSSSDRAGEKLFF.

The chain employs TRBV15 and TRBJ2-7, with 9 bases lining up with TRBD1. V gave up 5 bases and J gave up 1 base; unmatched junction bases: 3. CDR3 length equals 14 residues. Looked up from germline, CDR1 is LNHNV and CDR2 is YYDKDF (reference sequence). CDR3 sequence: CATSHRGPSYEQYF. For the CDR3, the DNA is TGTGCCACCAGCCACAGGGGGCCTTCCTACGAGCAGTACTTC.